The 24 T cell receptor beta chains below were found in one sample sequenced in a study of shared clonotypes between healthy human individuals. Naive CD8 isolation took CD45RO-negative cells positively selected for CCR7 and excluded terminally differentiated effector memory CD45RA+ cells. Sequencing used immunoSEQ multiplex PCR; TCRdb keeps in-frame clones, though not all of them. The sample lists around 1,900,000 clones; around 93% were seen once. The sample comprised naive CD8+ T cells from PBMCs. The receptors originated from a man aged 18-30 years in good health. Some clones in this sample may be carry-over from other donors' samples.

V usage is TRBV7-8 and J usage is TRBJ2-7; 8 bases are shared with TRBD2. The CDR3 has 18 amino acids. Losses at the gene ends were 3 bases for V and 4 bases for J; bases not matched to a gene: 17. CDR1 SGHVS and CDR2 FQNEAQ come from the germline V gene. CDR3 sequence: CASSFSTFGSGTLYEQYF. CDR3 sequence (DNA): TGTGCCAGCAGCTTTTCCACTTTTGGTAGCGGGACACTATACGAGCAGTACTTC.

The V and J genes are TRBV27 and TRBJ2-1; 12 nucleotides match TRBD2. With V trimmed by 5 bases and J by 7 bases, 9 bases remained unmatched. In germline, CDR1 is MNHEY, CDR2 SMNVEV (reference sequence). The CDR3 is 16 residues long. CDR3: CASSLSPSGRGNEQFF. In DNA form, the CDR3 reads TGTGCCAGCAGTCTAAGTCCTAGCGGGAGGGGAAATGAGCAGTTCTTC.

The rearrangement links TRBV27 to TRBJ1-2; no clear D gene. The germline V gene has CDR1 MNHEY and CDR2 SMNVEV (reference sequence). V gave up 5 bases and J gave up 8 bases, with 18 bases separating them. The CDR3 consists of 14 residues. The CDR3 spells CASSERIGHIGYTF. CDR3 nucleotide sequence: TGTGCCAGCAGTGAACGGATCGGTCATATCGGCTACACCTTC.

This sequence joins TRBV7-8 and TRBJ2-2, with D perhaps TRBD2 (6 bases). From germline, CDR1 is SGHVS and CDR2 FQNEAQ. The CDR3 extends over 17 amino acids. Trimming shortened V by 2 bases and J by 1 base, and 14 bases separated the two germline ends. CDR3 sequence (DNA): TGTGCCAGCAGCTTAAGACTAGTCTTACAGAACACCGGGGAGCTGTTTTTT. This codes for CASSLRLVLQNTGELFF.

This clone was counted once. This sequence joins TRBV7-3 and TRBJ2-6, with 7 bases fitting TRBD1. Per germline, CDR1 SGHTA and CDR2 FQGTGA. The V and J ends lost 6 bases and 0 bases, in that order; junction bases with no gene match: 11. The CDR3 contains 18 residues. The CDR3 DNA reads TGTGCCAGCAGGACACCGGGACAGAGCATCTCTGGGGCCAACGTCCTGACTTTC. This sequence encodes CASRTPGQSISGANVLTF.

The chain combines TRBV6-6 with TRBJ2-2, with D possibly called TRBD1 or TRBD2 (6 bases each). Trimming shortened V by 6 bases and J by 7 bases, and 12 bases separated the two germline ends. This CDR3 has 13 amino acids. Germline CDR1 is MNHNY and CDR2 is SVGAGI (reference sequence). CDR3 nucleotides: TGTGCCAGCAGCCACGAGGGGGGCGGGGAGCTGTTTTTT. It codes for CASSHEGGGELFF.

The chain employs TRBV11-2 and TRBJ1-1; TRBD1 matches 8 bases. V was clipped by 0 bases and J by 7 bases; unmatched bases: 4. Germline assignment: CDR1 SGHAT and CDR2 FQNNGV. The CDR3 covers 14 residues. The CDR3 DNA reads as TGTGCCAGCAGCTTAGATGGGACAGGCTTTGAAGCTTTCTTT. As protein: CASSLDGTGFEAFF.

The rearrangement links TRBV7-9 to TRBJ1-1; D possibly corresponds to TRBD1 (6 bases). CDR3 length: 15 amino acids. Germline V gene data show CDR1 as SEHNR and CDR2 as FQNEAQ (reference sequence). The V end was cut by 2 bases, the J end by 5 bases, with 15 bases between. The CDR3 loop is CASSLNTGLGTEAFF. CDR3 in DNA: TGTGCCAGCAGCTTAAATACAGGGCTGGGTACTGAAGCTTTCTTT.

Here the CDR3 reads CASSDQGIGQETQYF. CDR3 DNA: TGTGCCAGCAGTGATCAGGGTATAGGCCAAGAGACCCAGTACTTC. The V and J genes are TRBV6-4 and TRBJ2-5; maybe TRBD1 (5 bases). This CDR3 has 15 amino acids. Germline V gives CDR1 MRHNA, CDR2 SNTAGT. V shed 3 bases and J shed 1 base, with 12 bases lying between them.

The J gene is TRBJ1-2, the V gene TRBV6-6, with TRBD1 as a possible D gene (6 bases). Germline lookup yields CDR1 MNHNY and CDR2 SVGAGI (reference sequence). Trimming left V 7 bases short and J 6 bases short, with 15 bases between. The CDR3 runs 13 residues. CDR3 in amino acids: CASTLGGSNGYTF. DNA of the CDR3: TGTGCCAGCACCCTAGGGGGGTCCAATGGCTACACCTTC.

The chain is built from TRBV5-1 and TRBJ2-7, with D unresolved. V dropped 5 bases and J dropped 2 bases, with 11 bases sitting between them. The CDR3 extends over 13 amino acids. The germline gives CDR1 SGHRS, CDR2 YFSETQ. CDR3 sequence: CASRKAGAYEQYF. CDR3 bases: TGCGCCAGCAGGAAAGCAGGAGCCTACGAGCAGTACTTC.

CDR3 region: CASSSPSGYTYNEQFF. CDR3 DNA: TGTGCCAGCAGTTCCCCTAGCGGATACACCTACAATGAGCAGTTCTTC. The chain combines TRBV27 with TRBJ2-1; 7 nucleotides line up with TRBD2. Germline loops: CDR1 MNHEY, CDR2 SMNVEV (reference sequence). The CDR3 sequence is 16 residues long. After removal of 4 bases from V and 2 bases from J, the junction contained 8 bases not matched to a gene.

This clone was seen only once. The chain recombines TRBV30 with TRBJ1-2, with D perhaps TRBD1 (5 bases). CDR1 and CDR2 from the germline V gene are GTSNPN and SVGIG (reference sequence). The CDR3 has 12 amino acids. The V end was cut by 5 bases, the J end by 7 bases, with 14 bases between. The CDR3 reads CAWLGPRPGYTF. CDR3 bases: TGTGCCTGGTTGGGGCCCCGGCCTGGCTACACCTTC.

The chain joins TRBV27 to TRBJ2-7; no firm D call. CDR1 and CDR2 (germline): MNHEY, SMNVEV (reference sequence). CDR3 size: 15 residues. Trimming removed 5 bases from V and 2 bases from J, with 16 bases in between. The CDR3 is CASSRQSLAPYEQYF. For the CDR3, the DNA is TGTGCCAGCAGTCGACAATCCCTGGCCCCCTACGAGCAGTACTTC.

The chain links TRBV27 to TRBJ1-5; TRBD1 agrees at 8 bases. This CDR3 region has 14 residues. With 6 bases clipped from V and 4 bases from J, the junction kept 5 bases outside the gene matches. The germline gives CDR1 MNHEY, CDR2 SMNVEV (reference sequence). The CDR3 protein is CASSDRGRNQPQHF. Here the CDR3 DNA reads TGTGCCAGCAGCGACAGGGGTCGGAATCAGCCCCAGCATTTT.

A single count supports this clone. The chain has TRBV28 and TRBJ1-5, with no clear D. The germline gives CDR1 MDHEN, CDR2 SYDVKM. V gave up 3 bases and J gave up 6 bases, with 9 bases separating them. The CDR3 length is 13 residues. CDR3 sequence (DNA): TGTGCCAGCAGTTTCCACAGCGGTCAGCCCCAGCATTTT. This encodes CASSFHSGQPQHF. Together with reference TRBV28 and TRBJ1-5, the CDR3 gives the full variable domain: DVKVTQSSRYLVKRTGEKVFLECVQDMDHENMFWYRQDPGLGLRLIYFSYDVKMKEKGDIPEGYSVSREKKERFSLILESASTNQTSMYLCASSFHSGQPQHFGDGTRLSIL.

Written as DNA, the CDR3 is TGTGCCAGCAGCGTAAGGGGGCAAGCGTCCTACGAGCAGTACTTC. As protein: CASSVRGQASYEQYF. This chain connects TRBV7-9 to TRBJ2-7; 7 positions agree with TRBD1. The CDR3 extends over 15 amino acids. Germline assignment: CDR1 SEHNR and CDR2 FQNEAQ (reference sequence). V was clipped by 5 bases and J by 1 base; unmatched bases: 8.

V usage is TRBV19 and J usage is TRBJ2-1, with D possibly matching TRBD2 (5 bases). This CDR3 is built from 16 residues. V lost 7 bases to trimming and J lost 0 bases, with 16 bases between them. CDR1 and CDR2 (germline): LNHDA, SQIVND (reference sequence). For the CDR3, the DNA is TGTGCCAGTACAGCCCACCCCGGAGGCTCCTACAATGAGCAGTTCTTC. Protein sequence: CASTAHPGGSYNEQFF.

The chain carries TRBV6-5 and TRBJ2-1, with 7 positions matching TRBD1. This CDR3 contains 16 residues. V was clipped by 2 bases and J by 9 bases; unmatched bases: 13. Germline V gene sequence: CDR1 MNHEY, CDR2 SVGAGI. CDR3 sequence reads: CASSYGDRAGASEQFF. CDR3 coding DNA: TGTGCCAGCAGTTACGGAGACAGGGCAGGAGCCAGTGAGCAGTTCTTC.

V usage is TRBV5-1 and J usage is TRBJ1-1; D might be TRBD1 (6 bases). CDR3 length: 15 residues. From germline, CDR1 is SGHRS and CDR2 YFSETQ. V shed 4 bases and J shed 2 bases, with 15 bases lying between them. In DNA, the CDR3 is TGCGCCAGCAGCCCAACCAGGGGCCCAAACACTGAAGCTTTCTTT. Protein: CASSPTRGPNTEAFF.

The genes are TRBV27 and TRBJ1-5, with TRBD1 matching over 9 bases. Per the germline V gene, CDR1 is MNHEY and CDR2 is SMNVEV (reference sequence). CDR3 length equals 14 residues. The ends lost 2 bases at V and 7 bases at J; junction bases unmatched: 3. The CDR3 DNA reads TGTGCCAGCAGTTTACGGGACAGGGAGCAGCCCCAGCATTTT. Translation: CASSLRDREQPQHF.

Here the CDR3 DNA reads TGTGCCAGCGCACAGGGGGAGACCTACGAGCAGTACTTC. This codes for CASAQGETYEQYF. The chain is built from TRBV13 and TRBJ2-7; 8 bases line up with TRBD1. The CDR3 covers 13 residues. Germline-derived CDR1 and CDR2 are PRHDT and FYEKMQ (reference sequence). The V segment lost 8 bases and the J segment 2 bases; nucleotides outside the gene matches: 5.

The chain has TRBV9 and TRBJ2-7, with TRBD1 matching over 9 bases. After removal of 4 bases from V and 7 bases from J, the junction contained 6 bases not matched to a gene. The CDR3 is 13 amino acids. The germline CDR1 and CDR2 sequences are SGDLS and YYNGEE. The CDR3, as DNA: TGTGCCAGCAGCCCAGGGGACAGGGATGAGCAGTACTTC. Translation: CASSPGDRDEQYF.

This chain links TRBV9 with TRBJ1-3, with D perhaps TRBD1 (5 bases). Germline V lookup: CDR1 SGDLS, CDR2 YYNGEE. The CDR3 loop spans 18 amino acids. Trimming pared 4 bases from V and 0 bases from J, leaving 20 bases between. CDR3 in DNA: TGTGCCAGCAGCTTCGCGGCCCCTAGGGGCTACTCTGGAAACACCATATATTTT. Protein product: CASSFAAPRGYSGNTIYF.